A single sample gave rise to the 27 T cell receptor beta chains below, sequenced in a study of human T cells and chemical hapten exposure. MiXCR, run by TCRdb on the 5' RACE reads, gives a single entry per CDR3 protein. The sample has around 140,000 distinct CDR3 sequences, roughly 4.1% seen once. Blood, whole and unfractionated, served as the source for total RNA extraction. All receptors come from a female donor in good health.

This clonotype has ten or more counts. The chain recombines TRBV6-2 or TRBV6-3 with TRBJ1-5, with 8 bases identical to TRBD1. The germline V gene encodes CDR1 MNHEY and CDR2 SVGEGT. V was pared by 6 bases and J by 3 bases, with 7 bases of the junction left unmatched. The CDR3 consists of 15 residues. In nucleotides, the CDR3 is TGTGCCAGCAGCACGCTGACAGGGGCCAATCAGCCCCAGCATTTT. It translates to CASSTLTGANQPQHF.

This clonotype has a count of ten or more. The chain is built from TRBV3-1 and TRBJ2-5, with D possibly being TRBD2 (6 bases). Trimming stripped 0 bases from V and 1 base from J, with 9 bases between. The CDR3 has 15 residues. Looked up from germline, CDR1 is LGHDT and CDR2 is YNNKEL (reference sequence). In DNA form, the CDR3 reads TGTGCCAGCAGCCAAGAGTCTAGCGTCCAAGAGACCCAGTACTTC. Protein product: CASSQESSVQETQYF.

This clonotype has ten or more counts. V and J are TRBV20-1 and TRBJ2-7, with TRBD2 matching 7 bases. CDR1 and CDR2 (germline): DFQATT, SNEGSKA (reference sequence). The CDR3 length is 17 residues. Losses at the gene ends were 6 bases for V and 3 bases for J; bases not matched to a gene: 20. Written as DNA, the CDR3 is TGCAGTGCGCCAACGGCGGGGGTGGCAGAGGGAAGCTACGAGCAGTACTTC. Translation: CSAPTAGVAEGSYEQYF.

This clonotype was seen repeatedly, ten times or more. This chain connects TRBV6-4 to TRBJ2-6, with D unresolved. The CDR3 has 14 residues. CDR1 and CDR2 (germline): MRHNA, SNTAGT. V was trimmed by 3 bases and J by 1 base, leaving 4 bases between them. CDR3 nucleotide sequence: TGTGCCAGCAGTGATAATTCTGGGGCCAACGTCCTGACTTTC. It codes for CASSDNSGANVLTF.

Ten or more counts support this clonotype. The chain has TRBV12-3 or TRBV12-4 and TRBJ1-4; maybe TRBD1 (6 bases). Trimming took 4 bases from V and 16 from J, leaving 22 bases between them. The CDR3 sequence is 14 residues long. CDR3 region: CASSSQSYGGTPFF. The CDR3 nucleotides read TGTGCCAGCAGTTCCCAGTCCTATGGGGGCACGCCGTTTTTT.

There are a few counts of this clonotype. In nucleotides, the CDR3 is TGTGCCAGCAGCTTAAGGGGACATGCTAATGAAAAACTGTTTTTT. Its translation: CASSLRGHANEKLFF. The chain is built from TRBV7-3 and TRBJ1-4; weak D call: TRBD1 (6 bases). This CDR3 has 15 residues. Trimming removed 1 base from V and 3 bases from J, with 9 bases in between. Germline V gene data show CDR1 as SGHTA and CDR2 as FQGTGA.

This clonotype was recorded a few times. The V call is TRBV5-1, the J call TRBJ2-7, with D possibly being TRBD1 (6 bases). CDR3 length: 14 residues. With 4 bases removed from V and 0 bases from J, the gap between germline ends came to 11 bases. Germline V CDR1 and CDR2: SGHRS, YFSETQ. In DNA form, the CDR3 reads TGCGCCAGCAGCCTTGGACAGATCTCCTACGAGCAGTACTTC. Translated, it gives CASSLGQISYEQYF.

This clonotype was counted many times. V and J are TRBV5-1 and TRBJ1-1; D perhaps matches TRBD1 (5 bases). V lost 1 base, J lost 3 bases, and 13 bases lay in between. CDR1 and CDR2 (germline): SGHRS, YFSETQ. The length of the CDR3 is 15 residues. The CDR3 bases are TGCGCCAGCAGCTTGCGGTCAGGGAGGGACACTGAAGCTTTCTTT. The encoded protein is CASSLRSGRDTEAFF.

At least ten counts were recorded for this clonotype. J is TRBJ1-1 and V is TRBV18; D gene ambiguous. The length of the CDR3 is 14 residues. The germline V gene encodes CDR1 KGHSH and CDR2 LQKENI. Between the trimmed V and J ends, which lost 7 bases and 1 base, there was a span of 13 bases. CDR3 coding DNA: TGTGCCAGCTTCTGGGGATCAACGAACACTGAAGCTTTCTTT. It translates to CASFWGSTNTEAFF.

This clonotype was recorded at least ten times. The chain is built from TRBV6-6 and TRBJ2-7; D not certain. Trimming took off 4 bases at V and 0 bases at J, with 7 bases between the two ends. This CDR3 has 13 residues. Germline V lookup: CDR1 MNHNY, CDR2 SVGAGI (reference sequence). The CDR3 bases are TGTGCCAGCAGTTTGGACGCCTCCTACGAGCAGTACTTC. Encoded protein: CASSLDASYEQYF.

This clonotype was seen repeatedly, ten times or more. This sequence joins TRBV30 and TRBJ1-6, with a weak D call TRBD1 (6 bases). Between the trimmed V and J ends, which lost 8 bases and 5 bases, there was a span of 13 bases. CDR1 and CDR2 (germline): GTSNPN, SVGIG (reference sequence). This CDR3 has 13 amino acids. CDR3 DNA: TGTGCCATAGGACAGACCAATAATTCACCCCTCCACTTT. It is translated as CAIGQTNNSPLHF.

On this clonotype: As the CDR3 is not closed by the conserved phenylalanine or tryptophan, this likely results from a read error. It is unclear where the CDR3 begins or ends on the DNA, so no DNA is shown, and the CDR3 is as TCRdb lists it. The rearrangement uses TRBV18 and TRBJ1-5; no DNA check was done on the table's D call, TRBD1. Germline V gene data show CDR1 as KGHSH and CDR2 as LQKENI. With termini counted, the CDR3 has 15 amino acids. The CDR3 spells CASSPPSGGNQPQNL.

This clonotype occurred many times. The V and J genes are TRBV18 and TRBJ1-2; a weak D match, TRBD1 (5 bases). CDR3 length equals 15 residues. Looked up from germline, CDR1 is KGHSH and CDR2 is LQKENI. Trimming removed 2 bases from V and 0 bases from J, with 10 bases in between. CDR3 coding DNA: TGTGCCAGCTCACCAGTCCAGGGAACTAACTATGGCTACACCTTC. Protein sequence: CASSPVQGTNYGYTF. Full variable domain (remainder filled in from reference TRBV18 and TRBJ1-2): NAGVMQNPRHLVRRRGQEARLRCSPMKGHSHVYWYRQLPEEGLKFMVYLQKENIIDESGMPKERFSAEFPKEGPSILRIQQVVRGDSAAYFCASSPVQGTNYGYTFGSGTRLTVV.

This clonotype has at least ten counts. V usage is TRBV6-1 and J usage is TRBJ2-7; 7 nucleotides agree with TRBD2. This CDR3 spans 14 amino acids. V lost 6 bases to trimming and J lost 2 bases; unmatched junction nucleotides: 7. Germline V gene lookup returns CDR1 MNHNS and CDR2 SASEGT. The CDR3 region has the DNA TGTGCCAGCAGAGAGGGGACTACTCCCTACGAGCAGTACTTC. Amino acids: CASREGTTPYEQYF.

This clonotype came up many times. V and J are TRBV10-3 and TRBJ2-5; D is uncertain. Trimming shortened V by 0 bases and J by 3 bases, and 5 bases separated the two germline ends. The CDR3 has 13 residues. From germline, CDR1 is ENHRY and CDR2 SYGVKD. CDR3: CAISESQKETQYF. DNA of the CDR3: TGTGCCATCAGTGAGTCCCAGAAAGAGACCCAGTACTTC.

This clonotype was counted many times. The V and J genes are TRBV7-2 and TRBJ1-1; possibly TRBD1 for D (5 bases). Germline CDR1 SGHTA, CDR2 FQGNSA. Trimming removed 0 bases from V and 8 bases from J, with 25 bases in between. The CDR3 is 18 residues long. DNA of the CDR3: TGTGCCAGCAGCTTAGCCGAGCAGGGTTGGGCTGCTTTCAGGGAAGCTTTCTTT. Translation gives CASSLAEQGWAAFREAFF. Using reference TRBV7-2 and TRBJ1-1 for the parts outside the CDR3, the full variable domain is GAGVSQSPSNKVTEKGKDVELRCDPISGHTALYWYRQSLGQGLEFLIYFQGNSAPDKSGLPSDRFSAERTGGSVSTLTIQRTQQEDSAVYLCASSLAEQGWAAFREAFFGQGTRLTVV.

To note about this clonotype: A clone one base away is much larger, so this may be a read error. The V call is TRBV5-5, the J call TRBJ1-1, with D perhaps TRBD1 (6 bases). V was shortened by 8 bases and J by 4 bases, with 18 bases between the two germline ends. The germline CDR1 and CDR2 sequences are SGHKS and YYEKEE (reference sequence). CDR3 length: 14 residues. CDR3 region: CASTPGRGITEAFF. The CDR3 bases are TGTGCCAGTACCCCTGGCAGGGGTATCACTGAAGCTTTCTTT. Filled out from reference TRBV5-5 and TRBJ1-1, the complete variable domain reads DAGVTQSPTHLIKTRGQQVTLRCSPISGHKSVSWYQQVLGQGPQFIFQYYEKEERGRGNFPDRFSARQFPNYSSELNVNALLLGDSALYLCASTPGRGITEAFFGQGTRLTVV.

This clonotype was observed many times. V gene TRBV6-1 combines with J gene TRBJ1-1; weak D call: TRBD1 (5 bases). CDR3 length: 17 amino acids. V was trimmed by 7 bases and J by 1 base, leaving 22 bases between them. The germline CDR1 and CDR2 sequences are MNHNS and SASEGT. The CDR3 region is CASKRGSAAVTNTEAFF. In DNA, the CDR3 is TGTGCCAGCAAGAGGGGCAGTGCAGCGGTGACGAACACTGAAGCTTTCTTT.

The chain links TRBV30 to TRBJ1-1; D gene ambiguous. This CDR3 is 11 amino acids long. V gave up 3 bases and J gave up 8 bases, with 10 bases separating them. Germline values: CDR1 GTSNPN, CDR2 SVGIG (reference sequence). The CDR3 here is CAWRRDREAFF. The DNA of the CDR3 is TGTGCCTGGAGAAGGGATAGGGAAGCTTTCTTT.

The sample holds many counts of this clonotype. The V gene is TRBV7-9, the J gene TRBJ1-4; no definite D call. The CDR3 extends over 15 amino acids. The V gene's germline CDR1 is SEHNR and CDR2 FQNEAQ (reference sequence). Trimming stripped 2 bases from V and 2 bases from J, with 9 bases between. The CDR3 is CASSLTVGTNEKLFF. The CDR3 DNA sequence: TGTGCCAGCAGCTTAACAGTGGGCACTAATGAAAAACTGTTTTTT. The variable domain in full, completed from reference TRBV7-9 and TRBJ1-4, reads DTGVSQNPRHKITKRGQNVTFRCDPISEHNRLYWYRQTLGQGPEFLTYFQNEAQLEKSRLLSDRFSAERPKGSFSTLEIQRTEQGDSAMYLCASSLTVGTNEKLFFGSGTQLSVL.

This clonotype was found many times. This chain links TRBV9 with TRBJ1-5; a weak D match, TRBD1 (5 bases). The CDR3 sequence is 14 residues long. CDR1 is SGDLS and CDR2 is YYNGEE in the germline V gene. Trimming took 0 bases from V and 2 from J, leaving 6 bases between them. CDR3 sequence reads: CASSVEGGNQPQHF. CDR3 coding DNA: TGTGCCAGCAGCGTAGAAGGGGGCAATCAGCCCCAGCATTTT.

This clonotype was counted at least ten times. The chain recombines TRBV29-1 with TRBJ1-2, with 7 bases fitting TRBD1. Germline lookup yields CDR1 SQVTM and CDR2 ANQGSEA. V was pared by 3 bases and J by 10 bases, with 8 bases of the junction left unmatched. The CDR3 has 12 amino acids. The CDR3 DNA follows: TGCAGCGTTGATCCGGGCACAGGGGACTACACCTTC. It codes for CSVDPGTGDYTF.

This clonotype was counted only a few times. J is TRBJ2-1 and V is TRBV7-9, with a tentative D call TRBD1 (6 bases). Germline V gene lookup returns CDR1 SEHNR and CDR2 FQNEAQ (reference sequence). The CDR3 extends over 18 amino acids. Trimming pared 0 bases from V and 0 bases from J, leaving 15 bases between. Here the CDR3 reads CASSLALGQSSSYNEQFF. The CDR3 nucleotides read TGTGCCAGCAGCTTAGCGCTTGGACAGTCATCCTCCTACAATGAGCAGTTCTTC.

This clonotype has ten or more counts. V gene TRBV2 combines with J gene TRBJ1-5; 8 nucleotides match TRBD1. This CDR3 spans 15 amino acids. The V gene end was trimmed by 6 bases and the J gene end by 1 base; junction bases not matched to a gene: 5. CDR1 SNHLY and CDR2 FYNNEI come from the germline V gene. The CDR3 sequence: CASSARQGSNQPQHF. CDR3 bases: TGTGCCAGCAGCGCCAGACAGGGGAGCAATCAGCCCCAGCATTTT.

This clonotype was seen many times. J is TRBJ1-1 and V is TRBV29-1, with D tentatively TRBD1 (5 bases). The CDR3 runs to 12 residues. V was pared by 1 base and J by 4 bases, with 7 bases between. The germline V gene encodes CDR1 SQVTM and CDR2 ANQGSEA. Here the CDR3 DNA reads TGCAGCGTTGAAGGGGGCTTCACTGAAGCTTTCTTT. Protein: CSVEGGFTEAFF.

This clonotype was observed many times. V and J are TRBV7-9 and TRBJ1-1, with a weak D call TRBD1 (6 bases). This CDR3 has 14 residues. The V end was cut by 2 bases, the J end by 6 bases, with 13 bases between. Germline V gene sequence: CDR1 SEHNR, CDR2 FQNEAQ (reference sequence). The CDR3: CASSLSGVRAEAFF. The DNA for the CDR3 is TGTGCCAGCAGCTTATCAGGGGTTCGGGCTGAAGCTTTCTTT.

This clonotype appeared a few times. V is TRBV30 and J is TRBJ2-7; D is undetermined. Trimming took off 4 bases at V and 2 bases at J, with 12 bases between the two ends. The CDR3 is 13 amino acids. Germline assignment: CDR1 GTSNPN and CDR2 SVGIG (reference sequence). The CDR3: CAWISGRPYEQYF. The CDR3, as DNA: TGTGCCTGGATTTCCGGCAGACCCTACGAGCAGTACTTC. Based on the CDR3 plus reference TRBV30 and TRBJ2-7, the full variable domain is SQTIHQWPATLVQPVGSPLSLECTVEGTSNPNLYWYRQAAGRGLQLLFYSVGIGQISSEVPQNLSASRPQDRQFILSSKKLLLSDSGFYLCAWISGRPYEQYFGPGTRLTVT.